These 13 T cell receptor beta chains were sequenced from one sample in a study of blood T cell repertoires in COVID-19. Data came from immunoSEQ multiplex PCR; TCRdb stores just in-frame clones and leaves some out. Among 180,000 or so clones listed, about four fifths were seen once. The specimen was peripheral blood. These receptor sequences come from a middle-aged woman with COVID-19, enrolled during active disease.

The gene calls are TRBV3-1 (or the pseudogene TRBV3-2) and TRBJ2-5; a possible D gene is TRBD2 (6 bases). V was clipped by 3 bases and J by 4 bases, with 18 bases between them. Germline CDR1 reads LGHDT; CDR2 reads YNNKEL (reference sequence). This CDR3 is built from 16 residues. The CDR3 is CASSHAGTWGGETQYF. The CDR3 bases are TGTGCCAGCAGCCATGCCGGGACGTGGGGAGGAGAGACCCAGTACTTC.

This clone was counted a few times. The V call is TRBV7-3, the J call TRBJ2-7; D may be TRBD2 (6 bases). Germline lookup yields CDR1 SGHTA and CDR2 FQGTGA. The V gene lost 4 bases and the J gene lost 3 bases, with 16 bases spanning the gap. The CDR3 extends over 15 amino acids. This chain's CDR3 is CASSSTGTLFYEQYF. In DNA, the CDR3 is TGTGCCAGCAGCTCAACCGGGACTCTATTCTACGAGCAGTACTTC.

The CDR3 is CASSLGLGGDTQYF. CDR3 coding DNA: TGTGCCAGCAGTTTAGGGCTCGGGGGAGATACGCAGTATTTT. V is TRBV27 and J is TRBJ2-3, with a tentative D call TRBD2 (6 bases). The germline gives CDR1 MNHEY, CDR2 SMNVEV (reference sequence). Trimming removed 2 bases from V and 5 bases from J, with 11 bases in between. The CDR3 spans 14 residues.

The table lists this clone with a count of one. The V gene is TRBV30, the J gene TRBJ1-1; tentatively, D is TRBD1 (5 bases). V lost 0 bases and J 0 bases, leaving 8 bases between the germline ends. The CDR3 length is 14 residues. CDR1 and CDR2 from the germline V gene are GTSNPN and SVGIG (reference sequence). The CDR3 bases are TGTGCCTGGAGTGTACCAGGGATGAACACTGAAGCTTTCTTT. It codes for CAWSVPGMNTEAFF.

About this clone: Distinct nucleotide sequences in the sample also encode this CDR3. The chain combines TRBV29-1 with TRBJ1-5; D might be TRBD1 (6 bases). Deletions cut 4 bases from V and 7 bases from J, with 11 bases between. This CDR3 comprises 12 residues. Germline CDR1 SQVTM, CDR2 ANQGSEA. The CDR3 nucleotides are TGCAGCGTTGGAGAGGGGGGACAGCCCCAGCATTTT. Amino acid sequence: CSVGEGGQPQHF.

The chain uses TRBV2 and TRBJ1-1, with D uncertain. The CDR3 covers 16 residues. Trimming pared 6 bases from V and 4 bases from J, leaving 21 bases between. Germline V gene data show CDR1 as SNHLY and CDR2 as FYNNEI. DNA for the CDR3: TGTGCCAGCAGGACGGCGGGAGGTGGTGTGAGCACTGAAGCTTTCTTT. This encodes CASRTAGGGVSTEAFF.

This clone appeared once. The CDR3, as DNA: TGTGCCAGCCAGAGCGGGAGGGGCTGGAATGAGCAGTTCTTC. Its protein is CASQSGRGWNEQFF. V and J are TRBV19 and TRBJ2-1; 10 bases are a match to TRBD2. The CDR3 extends over 14 amino acids. CDR1 LNHDA and CDR2 SQIVND come from the germline V gene (reference sequence). V gave up 9 bases and J gave up 7 bases; unmatched junction bases: 9.

The chain employs TRBV7-9 and TRBJ2-1; possibly TRBD2 for D (6 bases). The CDR3 totals 16 residues. Germline-derived CDR1 and CDR2 are SEHNR and FQNEAQ (reference sequence). Trimming took 4 bases from V and 0 from J, leaving 13 bases between them. The CDR3, as DNA: TGTGCCAGCAGCTCCGGATCTAGCGTCTCCTACAATGAGCAGTTCTTC. Amino acid sequence: CASSSGSSVSYNEQFF.

In nucleotides, the CDR3 is TGTGCCAGCAGTTCTAGCGGGAGATTGATTGAGACCCAGTACTTC. Translated, it gives CASSSSGRLIETQYF. The V gene is TRBV28, the J gene TRBJ2-5; 10 bases map to TRBD2. The V and J ends lost 4 bases and 5 bases, in that order; junction bases with no gene match: 7. Germline CDR1 and CDR2: MDHEN and SYDVKM. The CDR3 has 15 amino acids. The full variable domain, rest sourced from reference TRBV28 and TRBJ2-5, is DVKVTQSSRYLVKRTGEKVFLECVQDMDHENMFWYRQDPGLGLRLIYFSYDVKMKEKGDIPEGYSVSREKKERFSLILESASTNQTSMYLCASSSSGRLIETQYFGPGTRLLVL.

The chain couples TRBV6-2 or TRBV6-3 to TRBJ2-3; D might be TRBD1 (5 bases). CDR3 length: 15 amino acids. V lost 2 bases and J lost 3, with 12 bases in between. The V gene's germline CDR1 is MNHEY and CDR2 SVGEGT. DNA for the CDR3: TGTGCCAGCAGTTACCTCGGACATCAGACAGATACGCAGTATTTT. It is translated as CASSYLGHQTDTQYF.

The chain uses TRBV24-1 and TRBJ2-2; D possibly corresponds to TRBD2 (5 bases). With 9 bases removed from V and 3 bases from J, the gap between germline ends came to 10 bases. The CDR3 runs to 13 residues. Looked up from germline, CDR1 is KGHDR and CDR2 is SFDVKD. DNA of the CDR3: TGTGCCACCGAGGGCCCATACACCGGGGAGCTGTTTTTT. This sequence encodes CATEGPYTGELFF.

V gene TRBV15 combines with J gene TRBJ2-1; 7 bases are shared with TRBD2. In germline, CDR1 is LNHNV, CDR2 YYDKDF (reference sequence). The CDR3 is made up of 15 amino acids. V lost 1 base and J lost 4; bases outside the gene matches: 4. As DNA, the CDR3 is TGTGCCACCAGCAGAGTCGTGGGAGGGTACAATGAGCAGTTCTTC. Residues: CATSRVVGGYNEQFF. Using reference TRBV15 and TRBJ2-1 for the parts outside the CDR3, the full variable domain is DAMVIQNPRYQVTQFGKPVTLSCSQTLNHNVMYWYQQKSSQAPKLLFHYYDKDFNNEADTPDNFQSRRPNTSFCFLDIRSPGLGDTAMYLCATSRVVGGYNEQFFGPGTRLTVL.

J is TRBJ2-1 and V is TRBV14; possible D gene TRBD1, 5 bases. Germline CDR1 and CDR2: SGHDN and FVKESK. The CDR3 contains 14 residues. The V and J ends lost 4 bases and 3 bases respectively, with 10 bases between them. CDR3 region: CASSPTGFYNEQFF. The CDR3 coding sequence is TGTGCCAGCAGCCCCACAGGATTCTACAATGAGCAGTTCTTC.